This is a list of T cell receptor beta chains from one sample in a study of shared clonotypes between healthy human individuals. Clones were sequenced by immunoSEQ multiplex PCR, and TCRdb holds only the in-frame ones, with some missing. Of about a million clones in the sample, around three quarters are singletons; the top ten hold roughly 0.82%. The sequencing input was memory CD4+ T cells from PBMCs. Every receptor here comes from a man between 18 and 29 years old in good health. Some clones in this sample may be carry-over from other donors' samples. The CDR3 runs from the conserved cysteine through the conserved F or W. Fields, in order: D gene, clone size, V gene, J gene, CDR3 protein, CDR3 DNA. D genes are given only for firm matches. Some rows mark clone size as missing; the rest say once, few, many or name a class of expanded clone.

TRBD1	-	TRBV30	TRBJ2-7	CARSEGASYEQYF	TGTGCCCGTTCCGAGGGGGCCTCCTACGAGCAGTACTTC
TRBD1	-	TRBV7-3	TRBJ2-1	CASSPRPGQGYNEQFF	TGTGCCAGCAGCCCCCGACCGGGACAGGGCTACAATGAGCAGTTCTTC
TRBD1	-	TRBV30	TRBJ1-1	CAWARGGSHRTEAFF	TGTGCCTGGGCAAGAGGGGGCTCACATCGCACTGAAGCTTTCTTT
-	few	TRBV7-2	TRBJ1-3	CASSSPYSKDTIYF	TGTGCCAGCAGCTCACCCTACAGTAAGGACACCATATATTTT
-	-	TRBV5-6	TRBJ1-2	CASSLRGLYGYTF	TGTGCCAGCAGCTTGCGGGGGCTCTATGGCTACACCTTC
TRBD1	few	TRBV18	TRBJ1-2	CASSPGTGTFNYGYTF	TGTGCCAGCTCACCTGGGACAGGAACCTTTAACTATGGCTACACCTTC
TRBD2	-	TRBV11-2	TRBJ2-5	CASSLERGGSFQETQYF	TGTGCCAGCAGCTTAGAGCGGGGGGGTTCTTTCCAAGAGACCCAGTACTTC
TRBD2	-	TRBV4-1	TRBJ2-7	CASRPTSGASPYEQYF	TGCGCCAGCAGGCCAACTAGCGGGGCGTCCCCCTACGAGCAGTACTTC
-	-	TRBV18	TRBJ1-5	CASSPNRDQPQHF	TGTGCCAGCTCACCGAACAGAGATCAGCCCCAGCATTTT
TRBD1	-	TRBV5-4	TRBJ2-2	CASSRTGQDGELFF	TGTGCCAGCAGCCGGACAGGCCAAGACGGGGAGCTGTTTTTT
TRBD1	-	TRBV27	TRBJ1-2	CASGRTGGEVGYTF	TGTGCCAGCGGTAGGACAGGGGGCGAGGTTGGCTACACCTTC
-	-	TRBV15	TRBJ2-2	CATSTGPTNTGELFF	TGTGCCACCAGCACGGGACCCACGAACACCGGGGAGCTGTTTTTT
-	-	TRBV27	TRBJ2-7	CASSFEGGGHEQYF	TGTGCCAGCAGTTTTGAGGGAGGGGGCCACGAGCAGTACTTC
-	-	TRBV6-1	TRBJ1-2	CASRKPLAYGYTF	TGTGCCAGCAGGAAACCGCTGGCGTATGGCTACACCTTC
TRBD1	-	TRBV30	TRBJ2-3	CACRTGPDTQYF	TGTGCCTGCCGGACAGGGCCCGATACGCAGTATTTT